This TCR beta chain was found in a study of CD8+ T cells in alopecia areata. Study context: Those patients who were treated received oral tofacitinib, which was given at 5 to 10 mg twice daily for moderate-to-severe alopecia areata.

Reverse transcription of extracted RNA yielded cDNA, which provided the sequencing template. Generated by immunoSEQ multiplex PCR, the TCRdb table keeps only in-frame clones and is missing some. The sample shows approximately 150,000 clones, about 89% of them seen only once. Remarks on this clone: Its target is not known. The sample carries other DNA sequences with the same CDR3.

Study-wide results and caveats: Higher clonality was seen in lesional scalp than in normal scalp, especially in alopecia totalis/universalis.

Alopecia areata patients gave lesional scalp punch biopsies and peripheral blood samples. The input for sequencing was CD8+ T cells sorted from blood, taken at week 0. The sequence came from a human donor with alopecia areata.

The chain's CDR3 is CASSLAGFSYEQYF. The CDR3 nucleotides are TGTGCCAGCAGTTTAGCAGGCTTCTCCTACGAGCAGTACTTC. The chain recombines TRBV27 with TRBJ2-7; D is unclear. Germline V CDR1 and CDR2: MNHEY, SMNVEV (reference sequence). V was pared by 2 bases and J by 0 bases, with 8 bases between. The CDR3 has 14 residues.